These T cell receptor beta chains were read from a single sample in a study of regulatory T cells in long-lasting Graves disease. TCRdb recomputed calls from the multiplex PCR reads with MiXCR, one row per CDR3 protein. In the table there are around 450,000 distinct CDR3 sequences, under 15% of which are singletons. The data also belong to a second study, concerning T cells in Graves' hyperthyroidism and ophthalmopathy.

The source material was peripheral blood mononuclear cells (PBMCs), sampled at new diagnosis, from a patient treated with antithyroid drugs. All receptors come from a woman in her twenties or thirties with Graves disease. Both conserved end residues are part of each CDR3. The order of the fields is V gene, D gene, J gene, clone size, CDR3 DNA, CDR3 protein. The D gene is left open where the match is weak. Rows give clone size only sometimes, using once, few, many, or a class for an expanded clone.

TRBV7-9,-,TRBJ2-7,many,TGTGCCAGCAGCTTAGCGGAATACGAGCAGTACTTC,CASSLAEYEQYF
TRBV2,TRBD2,TRBJ2-3,many,TGTGCCAGCAAAGTCGGGGGGGACACAGATACGCAGTATTTT,CASKVGGDTDTQYF
TRBV7-9,-,TRBJ2-1,many,TGTGCCAGCAGCCCAAAGGGGGGTTCCTACAATGAGCAGTTCTTC,CASSPKGGSYNEQFF
TRBV6-8,-,TRBJ2-5,many,TGTGCCAGCAGTTCTTACCATACTACTGGTTACCAAGAGACCCAGTACTTC,CASSSYHTTGYQETQYF
TRBV10-3,TRBD2,TRBJ2-3,-,TGTGCCATCAGTGAGTCTGGGGGGGGTCGCACAGATACGCAGTATTTT,CAISESGGGRTDTQYF
TRBV19,-,TRBJ2-2,-,TGTGCCAGTACCCCGGGACGGCTGCGGGACACCGGGGAGCTGTTTTTT,CASTPGRLRDTGELFF
TRBV5-1,TRBD1,TRBJ1-2,few,TGCGCCAGCAGCTTGGACGGTGGGACAGGGAGGGGCTACACCTTC,CASSLDGGTGRGYTF
TRBV20-1,-,TRBJ2-1,many,TGCAGTGCTAGGAGCGTAGGTAACTCCTACAATGAGCAGTTCTTC,CSARSVGNSYNEQFF
TRBV19,TRBD2,TRBJ2-1,-,TGTGCCAGACGCCGAATAGCGGGAGGGAATGAGCAGTTCTTC,CARRRIAGGNEQFF
TRBV20-1,TRBD1,TRBJ2-3,many,TGCAGTGCTAAGACAGGGAAGGGCACAGATACGCAGTATTTT,CSAKTGKGTDTQYF
TRBV12-3/TRBV12-4,-,TRBJ1-5,many,TGTGCCAGCCGCTGGGGAGGTGGGAATCAGCCCCAGCATTTT,CASRWGGGNQPQHF
TRBV7-9,-,TRBJ2-3,many,TGTGCCAGCAGCTTGAGTGGCGGGAAGAGCACAGATACGCAGTATTTT,CASSLSGGKSTDTQYF
TRBV19,-,TRBJ2-1,-,TGTGCCAGTAGTATTTGGTCCCCTAGCGCGAGCTACAATGAGCAGTTCTTC,CASSIWSPSASYNEQFF
TRBV12-3/TRBV12-4,-,TRBJ2-5,many,TGTGCCAGCAGTTTGGTCCGAGGGATGGAAGAGACCCAGTACTTC,CASSLVRGMEETQYF
TRBV11-3,TRBD1,TRBJ2-2,few,TGTGCCAGCAGCCGGACAGGGAACGCCGGGGAGCTGTTTTTT,CASSRTGNAGELFF
TRBV7-2,-,TRBJ2-6,many,TGTGCCAGCACTTGGCGGATCTCTGGGGCCAACGTCCTGACTTTC,CASTWRISGANVLTF
TRBV7-2,-,TRBJ2-5,-,TGTGCCAGCAGCTTCAACCGGGCAGTAAAAGAGACCCAGTACTTC,CASSFNRAVKETQYF
TRBV27,-,TRBJ2-5,many,TGTGCCAGCAGTTCCATGGGGACACTCCAAGAGACCCAGTACTTC,CASSSMGTLQETQYF
TRBV7-3,TRBD2,TRBJ2-3,many,TGTGCCAGCAGCCAGGGACTAGCGGGAGAAGAAATGGGCACAGATACGCAGTATTTT,CASSQGLAGEEMGTDTQYF
TRBV29-1,TRBD1,TRBJ2-1,few,TGCAGCGTTGTAGGGGACAGCAGCTCCTACAATGAGCAGTTCTTC,CSVVGDSSSYNEQFF
TRBV13,TRBD2,TRBJ2-7,many,TGTGCCAGCAGCTACGCGGGACTAGCGGGCACCTACGAGCAGTACTTC,CASSYAGLAGTYEQYF
TRBV7-3,-,TRBJ2-1,many,TGTGCCAGCAGCCTCAGACAGGGACTCAATGAGCAGTTCTTC,CASSLRQGLNEQFF
TRBV28,TRBD1,TRBJ2-2,many,TGTGCCAGCAGTCGACAGGGGGTTGTCACCGGGGAGCTGTTTTTT,CASSRQGVVTGELFF
TRBV3-1,-,TRBJ1-2,few,TGTGCCAGCAGCCACCTCTCGGGAGGGGGGACCTCTAACTATGGCTACACCTTC,CASSHLSGGGTSNYGYTF
TRBV20-1,-,TRBJ2-3,-,TGCAGTGCTAGAGACAGAACTAGACCCGACACAGATACGCAGTATTTT,CSARDRTRPDTDTQYF
TRBV7-8,-,TRBJ1-2,-,TGTGCCAGCAGCTCAGCCGAACTTGGCTACACCTTC,CASSSAELGYTF
TRBV7-8,TRBD2,TRBJ2-1,many,TGTGCCAGCAGCTTAAAAGGCGGGAGTAACGTGAATGAGCAGTTCTTC,CASSLKGGSNVNEQFF
TRBV24-1,-,TRBJ2-1,many,TGTGCCACCAGTGATTTAAGGGGAGGAGGCGAAAGGAATGAGCAGTTCTTC,CATSDLRGGGERNEQFF
TRBV7-9,-,TRBJ1-1,many,TGTGCCAGCAGCGAGCCCTCCGGAGAAGCTTTCTTT,CASSEPSGEAFF
TRBV12-3/TRBV12-4,-,TRBJ1-5,many,TGTGCCATCTCAATAGGTGATCAGCCCCAGCATTTT,CAISIGDQPQHF
TRBV3-1,-,TRBJ1-1,many,TGTGCCAGCAGCCATAAGGGGAACACTGAAGCTTTCTTT,CASSHKGNTEAFF
TRBV30,-,TRBJ1-5,many,TGTGCCTGGAGTCTAGGGGGACGGCCCCAGCATTTT,CAWSLGGRPQHF
TRBV4-1,-,TRBJ2-1,-,TGCGCCAGCAGCCGCTTCCTCGGGGGGCGGAACTCCTACAATGAGCAGTTCTTC,CASSRFLGGRNSYNEQFF
TRBV20-1,TRBD1,TRBJ2-7,-,TGCAGTGCTACCAACAGGGGGAACTACGAGCAGTACTTC,CSATNRGNYEQYF
TRBV10-3,-,TRBJ2-7,-,TGTGCCATCATGGACCAATACGAGCAGTACTTC,CAIMDQYEQYF
TRBV7-3,-,TRBJ2-7,few,TGTGCCAGCAGCCTGATGCGGGTACGAGGGGTGTCCTTC,CASSLMRVRGVSF
TRBV25-1,TRBD2,TRBJ2-1,-,TGTGCCAGCAGTGAATTGCCTAGCGGGAGCCCTAGGAATGAGCAGTTCTTC,CASSELPSGSPRNEQFF
TRBV20-1,TRBD2,TRBJ2-1,many,TGCAGTGCTAGCCCCCTAGCGGGAGGGGATGAGCAGTTCTTC,CSASPLAGGDEQFF
TRBV20-1,-,TRBJ1-4,many,TGCAGTGCTCCAAAGAACACCAATGAAAAACTGTTTTTT,CSAPKNTNEKLFF
TRBV12-3/TRBV12-4,-,TRBJ1-2,-,TGTGCCAGCAGTCCCCGGAGGGCAACGAGGGGCTACACCTTC,CASSPRRATRGYTF
TRBV28,-,TRBJ2-7,many,TGTGCCAGCAGCGGACAAATCTACGAGCAGTACTTC,CASSGQIYEQYF
TRBV12-3/TRBV12-4,-,TRBJ2-3,many,TGTGCCAGCAGTTTTCTTATTAATACGCAGTATTTT,CASSFLINTQYF
TRBV28,-,TRBJ2-5,many,TGTGCCAGCAGTTTCCCCTCCCTGGCGCGGCCGCAAGAGACCCAGTACTTC,CASSFPSLARPQETQYF
TRBV5-5,TRBD1,TRBJ2-5,many,TGTGCCAGCAGCTTGGGACACTGGACATTACAGGGGGAGACCCAGTACTTC,CASSLGHWTLQGETQYF
TRBV11-2,-,TRBJ2-7,-,TGTGCCAGCAGCTTAGATTCAGGGACCTCCGAGCAGTACTTC,CASSLDSGTSEQYF
TRBV6-5,TRBD2,TRBJ2-7,many,TGTGCCAGCAGTTACCGCGGGACTAGCGGGAGTTTGGACGAGCAGTACTTC,CASSYRGTSGSLDEQYF
TRBV3-1,TRBD1,TRBJ1-5,many,TGTGCCAGCAGCCTTGGACAGGGTTATAGTGGGCCCCAGCATTTT,CASSLGQGYSGPQHF
TRBV12-3/TRBV12-4,TRBD1,TRBJ2-7,many,TGTGCCAGCAGTCACGACAGGGGGACCTCCTACGAGCAGTACTTC,CASSHDRGTSYEQYF
TRBV7-9,TRBD2,TRBJ2-3,many,TGTGCCAGCAGCTTAGGAGCGGGAGCAGATACGCAGTATTTT,CASSLGAGADTQYF
TRBV7-2,-,TRBJ1-1,many,TGTGCCAGCAGGCGAGACACCGCGAACACTGAAGCTTTCTTT,CASRRDTANTEAFF
TRBV5-1,TRBD2,TRBJ2-2,few,TGCGCCAGCAGGTCCCGGGGGGACACCGGGGAGCTGTTTTTT,CASRSRGDTGELFF